This entry is about one T cell receptor (beta chain). Per the original methods: Reference gene primer amplification in the assay estimated nucleated cell counts. Method: immunoSEQ multiplex PCR; TCRdb's copy keeps in-frame clones and lacks some. V and J calls plus clone size are reproduced from that table; the DNA served to infer D and trimming. Among 210,000 or so clones listed, roughly 89% were seen once. The data originate from a study of blood T cell repertoires in COVID-19. For the study at large: COVID-19 samples, acute and convalescent, were from the United States, Italy and Spain. The analysed material was cDNA or gDNA that came from T cells, B-cell-depleted T cells, or PBMCs.

Germline values: CDR1 MNHNY, CDR2 SVGAGI (reference sequence). The V and J ends lost 6 bases and 6 bases respectively, with 23 bases between them. The CDR3 has 16 amino acids. Sequences were obtained from peripheral blood. The receptor comes from a man in his forties or fifties with acute or convalescent COVID-19. The chain employs TRBV6-6 and TRBJ1-1; no firm D call. The CDR3 is CASSAFTTFPTSEAFF. CDR3 DNA: TGTGCCAGCAGCGCATTTACCACTTTCCCTACTTCTGAAGCTTTCTTT.